What follows are 24 T cell receptor beta chains derived from one specimen sequenced in a study of blood T cell repertoires in COVID-19. This table comes from immunoSEQ multiplex PCR, and its TCRdb copy is limited to in-frame clones, with some not included. The sample holds about 25,000 clones; around 90% are singletons and the top ten take less than 5.5%. What was sequenced was peripheral blood. Receptor source: a man between 70 and 80 years old with active COVID-19.

The V and J genes are TRBV18 and TRBJ2-1; TRBD2 matches 12 bases. Germline CDR1 reads KGHSH; CDR2 reads LQKENI. After removal of 6 bases from V and 5 bases from J, the junction contained 8 bases not matched to a gene. The length of the CDR3 is 16 residues. For the CDR3, the DNA is TGTGCCAGCTCCCCTCAACTAGCGGGGGGAGACAATGAGCAGTTCTTC. It specifies CASSPQLAGGDNEQFF.

This clone was observed once. V usage is TRBV19 and J usage is TRBJ1-3; 8 bases agree with TRBD1. This CDR3 has 14 residues. The junction had 8 bases not matched to a gene; V was cut back by 6 bases and J by 7 bases. Germline values: CDR1 LNHDA, CDR2 SQIVND (reference sequence). This chain's CDR3 is CASSPRTGKNTIYF. CDR3 DNA: TGTGCCAGTAGCCCCCGGACAGGGAAGAACACCATATATTTT.

The chain recombines TRBV2 with TRBJ2-7; maybe TRBD1 (6 bases). This CDR3 is built from 15 residues. Trimming left V 1 base short and J 4 bases short, with 14 bases between. The germline V gene has CDR1 SNHLY and CDR2 FYNNEI. The CDR3 nucleotides read TGTGCCAGCAGTGAAGAGGAGGCCAGGGGTTACGAGCAGTACTTC. Amino acids: CASSEEEARGYEQYF.

The chain carries TRBV4-3 and TRBJ2-2; perhaps TRBD2 as D (5 bases). Germline assignment: CDR1 LGHNA and CDR2 YSLEER. With 1 base removed from V and 4 bases from J, the gap between germline ends came to 10 bases. The CDR3 sequence is 15 residues long. CDR3 loop: CASSQGPGGTGELFF. The CDR3 DNA sequence: TGCGCCAGCAGCCAAGGCCCCGGAGGCACCGGGGAGCTGTTTTTT.

The rearrangement links TRBV19 to TRBJ1-4, with D tentatively TRBD1 (5 bases). CDR1 and CDR2 from the germline V gene are LNHDA and SQIVND (reference sequence). V was shortened by 8 bases and J by 4 bases, with 11 bases between the two germline ends. The CDR3 spans 13 residues. CDR3 residues: CASSDRDNEKLFF. The DNA of the CDR3 is TGTGCCAGTTCCGACAGAGATAATGAAAAACTGTTTTTT. The full variable domain, completed using reference TRBV19 and TRBJ1-4, is DGGITQSPKYLFRKEGQNVTLSCEQNLNHDAMYWYRQDPGQGLRLIYYSQIVNDFQKGDIAEGYSVSREKKESFPLTVTSAQKNPTAFYLCASSDRDNEKLFFGSGTQLSVL.

This clone was found once. The chain combines TRBV19 with TRBJ1-2, with 7 nucleotides matching TRBD1. The V segment lost 9 bases and the J segment 1 base; nucleotides outside the gene matches: 17. This CDR3 is built from 17 residues. CDR1 and CDR2 (germline): LNHDA, SQIVND (reference sequence). The CDR3 region has the DNA TGTGCCAGACGTTTGACAGGGAGGCGCCGAAATAACTATGGCTACACCTTC. This translates into CARRLTGRRRNNYGYTF. Full variable domain (remainder filled in from reference TRBV19 and TRBJ1-2): DGGITQSPKYLFRKEGQNVTLSCEQNLNHDAMYWYRQDPGQGLRLIYYSQIVNDFQKGDIAEGYSVSREKKESFPLTVTSAQKNPTAFYLCARRLTGRRRNNYGYTFGSGTRLTVV.

The genes are TRBV4-3 and TRBJ1-5; TRBD1 is a possible D gene (6 bases). Germline-derived CDR1 and CDR2 are LGHNA and YSLEER. V was clipped by 0 bases and J by 6 bases, with 9 bases between them. The CDR3 has 14 amino acids. The CDR3: CASSQDGGAQPQHF. CDR3 coding DNA: TGCGCCAGCAGCCAAGATGGGGGGGCTCAGCCCCAGCATTTT.

This chain uses TRBV6-2 or TRBV6-3 with TRBJ2-7; D ambiguous. Germline V CDR1 and CDR2: MNHEY, SVGEGT. This CDR3 has 13 residues. V lost 0 bases, J lost 3 bases, and 6 bases lay in between. The CDR3 coding sequence is TGTGCCAGCAGTTACTCGAACAGCTACGAGCAGTACTTC. This codes for CASSYSNSYEQYF.

The V gene is TRBV19, the J gene TRBJ1-6; D remains unclear. Trimming shortened V by 7 bases and J by 6 bases, and 10 bases separated the two germline ends. Germline V lookup: CDR1 LNHDA, CDR2 SQIVND (reference sequence). The CDR3 runs 13 residues. The CDR3 loop reads CASKEALNSPLHF. The CDR3 DNA is TGTGCCAGTAAGGAGGCCCTTAATTCACCCCTCCACTTT.

The chain combines TRBV19 with TRBJ2-7; 9 bases are a match to TRBD2. The germline CDR1 and CDR2 sequences are LNHDA and SQIVND (reference sequence). The junction had 5 bases not matched to a gene; V was cut back by 6 bases and J by 2 bases. This CDR3 has 14 amino acids. The DNA of the CDR3 is TGTGCCAGTAGGAAGCGGGGGGATACCTACGAGCAGTACTTC. Amino acids: CASRKRGDTYEQYF.

The chain has TRBV6-2 or TRBV6-3 and TRBJ2-2; 11 nucleotides agree with TRBD2. The CDR3 length is 18 residues. From germline, CDR1 is MNHEY and CDR2 SVGEGT. Germline trimming cut 4 bases from V and 6 bases from J; bases unmatched to any gene: 13. For the CDR3, the DNA is TGTGCCAGCAGTTCCTTCCATAGCGGGGGGGCCAAACCCGGGGAGCTGTTTTTT. Translated, it gives CASSSFHSGGAKPGELFF.

The gene calls are TRBV5-4 and TRBJ2-5; TRBD2 matches at 8 bases. Germline V gives CDR1 SGHNT, CDR2 YYREEE (reference sequence). The trim removed 4 bases at V and 3 bases at J, leaving 5 bases unmatched. The length of the CDR3 is 14 residues. The CDR3 DNA reads as TGTGCCAGCAGCCCGGGACTAGGAGAAGAGACCCAGTACTTC. It codes for CASSPGLGEETQYF.

CDR3 region: CASSVEGTGVGNTIYF. CDR3 bases: TGTGCCAGCAGCGTAGAGGGGACAGGGGTCGGAAACACCATATATTTT. The rearrangement joins TRBV9 to TRBJ1-3, with 10 bases that match TRBD1. The CDR3 consists of 16 residues. Germline V gives CDR1 SGDLS, CDR2 YYNGEE. Trimming removed 0 bases from V and 4 bases from J; junction bases left unmatched: 4.

The chain combines TRBV10-3 with TRBJ2-7, with TRBD1 identical over 7 bases. This CDR3 has 16 amino acids. The germline CDR1 and CDR2 sequences are ENHRY and SYGVKD. The J segment lost 6 bases and the V segment lost 1 base, leaving 12 bases of the junction unmatched. DNA for the CDR3: TGTGCCATCAGTGAGTGGTTGGACAGGTCCCCGGGCGAGCAGTACTTC. Its protein is CAISEWLDRSPGEQYF.

The chain links TRBV29-1 to TRBJ1-5; no reliable D call. The CDR3 extends over 13 amino acids. Germline values: CDR1 SQVTM, CDR2 ANQGSEA. Deletions cut 4 bases from V and 3 bases from J, with 10 bases between. CDR3 protein: CSVGGGNNQPQHF. CDR3 in DNA: TGCAGCGTTGGGGGAGGGAACAATCAGCCCCAGCATTTT. The full variable domain, in which reference TRBV29-1 and TRBJ1-5 provide the parts outside the CDR3, is SAVISQKPSRDICQRGTSLTIQCQVDSQVTMMFWYRQQPGQSLTLIATANQGSEATYESGFVIDKFPISRPNLTFSTLTVSNMSPEDSSIYLCSVGGGNNQPQHFGDGTRLSIL.

The chain employs TRBV6-5 and TRBJ1-4; D remains unclear. Trimming left V 2 bases short and J 0 bases short, with 10 bases between. Germline V gene lookup returns CDR1 MNHEY and CDR2 SVGAGI. This CDR3 spans 16 amino acids. This CDR3 is CASSYGRTTTNEKLFF. The CDR3 DNA reads TGTGCCAGCAGTTACGGCAGAACTACAACTAATGAAAAACTGTTTTTT.

This clone was seen only once. The rearrangement joins TRBV20-1 to TRBJ1-3; D is unresolved. V lost 7 bases and J lost 4, with 8 bases in between. The CDR3 length is 11 residues. CDR1 and CDR2 from the germline V gene are DFQATT and SNEGSKA (reference sequence). The DNA for the CDR3 is TGCAGTGGTCACGGGGGAAACACCATATATTTT. Translated, it gives CSGHGGNTIYF.

The rearrangement uses TRBV3-1 (or the pseudogene TRBV3-2) and TRBJ2-3; D is possibly TRBD2 (6 bases). This CDR3 has 15 amino acids. CDR1 and CDR2 (germline): LGHDT, YNNKEL (reference sequence). Deletions cut 4 bases from V and 3 bases from J, with 14 bases between. For the CDR3, the DNA is TGTGCCAGCAGCCCATCGGTTCTAGCGACAGATACGCAGTATTTT. Encoded protein: CASSPSVLATDTQYF.

The chain carries TRBV5-1 and TRBJ1-1, with D unresolved. V lost 1 base and J 3 bases, leaving 10 bases between the germline ends. CDR1 and CDR2 from the germline V gene are SGHRS and YFSETQ. The CDR3 spans 14 residues. The CDR3 is CASSLYRVDTEAFF. DNA for the CDR3: TGCGCCAGCAGCTTGTACCGGGTTGACACTGAAGCTTTCTTT.

The rearrangement uses TRBV10-3 and TRBJ1-5; D perhaps matches TRBD1 (6 bases). The CDR3 spans 14 residues. Germline V gives CDR1 ENHRY, CDR2 SYGVKD. V gave up 0 bases and J gave up 8 bases, with 11 bases separating them. As DNA, the CDR3 is TGTGCCATCAGTGAGTCCGGGGGGGCTAAGCCCCAGCATTTT. Its translation: CAISESGGAKPQHF.

The V call is TRBV9, the J call TRBJ2-3, with D tentatively TRBD2 (5 bases). Between the trimmed V and J ends, which lost 1 base and 1 base, there was a span of 10 bases. The CDR3 spans 15 residues. CDR1 is SGDLS and CDR2 is YYNGEE in the germline V gene. CDR3 region: CASSVLADGTDTQYF. The CDR3 coding sequence is TGTGCCAGCAGCGTACTAGCCGACGGCACAGATACGCAGTATTTT.

The V call is TRBV12-3 or TRBV12-4, the J call TRBJ2-3, with TRBD2 identical over 16 bases. This CDR3 region has 13 residues. J gave up 13 bases and V 6 bases, and 4 bases lay outside the gene matches. CDR3 nucleotides: TGTGCCAGCAGGGGACTAGCGGGGGGGCAGGAGTATTTT. Its translation is CASRGLAGGQEYF.

This chain links TRBV30 with TRBJ1-4; D uncertain. V was clipped by 4 bases and J by 6 bases, with 12 bases between them. The CDR3 runs to 13 residues. Germline V gene data show CDR1 as GTSNPN and CDR2 as SVGIG (reference sequence). DNA of the CDR3: TGTGCCTGGACTCTCCCCGGGGATGAAAAACTGTTTTTT. This encodes CAWTLPGDEKLFF.

This chain connects TRBV5-1 to TRBJ2-3; 7 bases are a match to TRBD1. Trimming took 4 bases from V and 5 from J; bases not matched to a gene: 7. This CDR3 has 14 amino acids. Germline CDR1 SGHRS, CDR2 YFSETQ. The DNA of the CDR3 is TGCGCCAGCAGCACTTCAGGGGGTAGAGATACGCAGTATTTT. It codes for CASSTSGGRDTQYF.